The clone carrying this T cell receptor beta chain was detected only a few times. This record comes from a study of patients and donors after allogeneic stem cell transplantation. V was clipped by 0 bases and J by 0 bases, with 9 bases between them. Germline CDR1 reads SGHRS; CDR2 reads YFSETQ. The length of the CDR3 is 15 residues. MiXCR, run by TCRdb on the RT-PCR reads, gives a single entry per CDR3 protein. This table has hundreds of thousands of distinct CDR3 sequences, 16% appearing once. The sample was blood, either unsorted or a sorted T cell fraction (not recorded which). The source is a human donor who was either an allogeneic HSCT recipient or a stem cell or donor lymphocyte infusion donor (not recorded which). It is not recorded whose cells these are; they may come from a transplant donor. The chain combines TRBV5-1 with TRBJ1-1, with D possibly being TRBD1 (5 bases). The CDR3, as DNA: TGCGCCAGCAGCTTGGTCCAGGGTGTGAACACTGAAGCTTTCTTT. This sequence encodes CASSLVQGVNTEAFF.